Presented here are 8 T cell receptor beta chains from one specimen sequenced in a study of TIL therapy for anti-PD-1-resistant metastatic lung cancer. Time point described: pre-treatment sample, taken before nivolumab and TIL therapy. Sequencing used immunoSEQ v3. Clones were sequenced by immunoSEQ multiplex PCR, and TCRdb holds only the in-frame ones, with some missing. The data contain 45,000 to 75,000 clones, 55% to 75% of them singletons. Sample: blood, taken at baseline. These receptor sequences come from a person aged 25 to 79 with non-small cell lung cancer.

The chain couples TRBV28 to TRBJ1-5, with D maybe TRBD1 (5 bases). The V and J ends lost 6 bases and 0 bases respectively, with 9 bases between them. Germline assignment: CDR1 MDHEN and CDR2 SYDVKM. This CDR3 has 14 amino acids. The CDR3 loop reads CASSQGNSNQPQHF. The DNA of the CDR3 is TGTGCCAGCAGCCAGGGAAATAGCAATCAGCCCCAGCATTTT.

The rearrangement joins TRBV6-6 to TRBJ1-5; 7 bases are shared with TRBD1. CDR3 length equals 16 residues. Germline CDR1 is MNHNY and CDR2 is SVGAGI (reference sequence). J gave up 0 bases and V 7 bases, and 9 bases lay outside the gene matches. CDR3 in amino acids: CASMRIQGNSNQPQHF. The CDR3, as DNA: TGTGCCAGCATGAGAATACAGGGGAATAGCAATCAGCCCCAGCATTTT.

The chain combines TRBV12-5 with TRBJ2-7, with 9 positions matching TRBD1. Germline V lookup: CDR1 LGHNT, CDR2 FRNRAP. V lost 2 bases to trimming and J lost 3 bases; unmatched junction nucleotides: 8. The CDR3 is made up of 16 amino acids. The CDR3 coding sequence is TGTGCTAGTGGTTTGCGGTGGGACAGGGCCCTCTACGAGCAGTACTTC. It encodes CASGLRWDRALYEQYF.

The chain couples TRBV2 to TRBJ1-2, with D perhaps TRBD1 (6 bases). Germline CDR1 and CDR2: SNHLY and FYNNEI. The length of the CDR3 is 13 residues. Trimming stripped 7 bases from V and 8 bases from J, with 17 bases between. CDR3 DNA sequence: TGTGCCAGCAACCGAGGACAGTATGAAGGCTACACCTTC. Its translation: CASNRGQYEGYTF.

This chain joins TRBV15 and TRBJ2-3; no definite D call. The V end was cut by 11 bases, the J end by 4 bases, with 10 bases between. The V gene's germline CDR1 is LNHNV and CDR2 YYDKDF (reference sequence). CDR3 length: 11 residues. The CDR3 region has the DNA TGTGCCGTGGGGAAGGCAGATACGCAGTATTTT. Translated, it gives CAVGKADTQYF. Variable domain in full (rest from reference TRBV15 and TRBJ2-3): DAMVIQNPRYQVTQFGKPVTLSCSQTLNHNVMYWYQQKSSQAPKLLFHYYDKDFNNEADTPDNFQSRRPNTSFCFLDIRSPGLGDTAMYLCAVGKADTQYFGPGTRLTVL.

The V call is TRBV6-1, the J call TRBJ2-1, with no clear D. This CDR3 has 15 amino acids. V was pared by 3 bases and J by 3 bases, with 12 bases between. CDR1 and CDR2 (germline): MNHNS, SASEGT. CDR3 protein: CASSDGTVVYNEQFF. The DNA of the CDR3 is TGTGCCAGCAGTGATGGAACAGTAGTCTACAATGAGCAGTTCTTC.

V and J are TRBV9 and TRBJ1-1, with 9 nucleotides matching TRBD1. Unmatched junction bases numbered 7, after V lost 4 bases and J lost 3 bases. Germline V gene data show CDR1 as SGDLS and CDR2 as YYNGEE. The CDR3 consists of 15 residues. CDR3 protein: CASSPRDREDTEAFF. CDR3 DNA: TGTGCCAGCAGCCCCCGGGACAGGGAGGACACTGAAGCTTTCTTT.

J is TRBJ2-5 and V is TRBV2; TRBD2 is a possible D gene (5 bases). Between the trimmed V and J ends, which lost 8 bases and 4 bases, there was a span of 17 bases. Per germline, CDR1 SNHLY and CDR2 FYNNEI. This CDR3 spans 14 amino acids. In DNA, the CDR3 is TGTGCCAGCGGGAGTGGAGTTTTTCGAGAGACCCAGTACTTC. This encodes CASGSGVFRETQYF.